This T cell receptor (beta chain) comes out of a study of regulatory T cells in long-lasting Graves disease. The V and J ends lost 5 bases and 5 bases respectively, with 21 bases between them. Germline CDR1 SGHRS, CDR2 YFSETQ. CDR3 length: 16 amino acids. iRepertoire HTBI primers and Arm-PCR of CDR3 regions built TCR beta libraries. TCRdb independently ran MiXCR on the multiplex PCR reads; one entry per CDR3 protein. Of roughly 450,000 distinct CDR3 sequences in the sample, roughly a quarter were seen once. Time point defined: persistent/refractory GD, antithyroid drugs over 5 years with positive TRAb. PBMCs were the source of the RNA used for TCR sequencing.

The chain combines TRBV5-1 with TRBJ2-3; D gene ambiguous. The receptor was derived from a female donor with Graves disease. The sequences come from peripheral blood mononuclear cells (PBMCs), collected when the disease was refractory, from a patient treated with antithyroid drugs. The DNA of the CDR3 is TGCGCCAGCAGTCTATCGGGTAGATCGGTAGGAGATACGCAGTATTTT. Protein product: CASSLSGRSVGDTQYF.